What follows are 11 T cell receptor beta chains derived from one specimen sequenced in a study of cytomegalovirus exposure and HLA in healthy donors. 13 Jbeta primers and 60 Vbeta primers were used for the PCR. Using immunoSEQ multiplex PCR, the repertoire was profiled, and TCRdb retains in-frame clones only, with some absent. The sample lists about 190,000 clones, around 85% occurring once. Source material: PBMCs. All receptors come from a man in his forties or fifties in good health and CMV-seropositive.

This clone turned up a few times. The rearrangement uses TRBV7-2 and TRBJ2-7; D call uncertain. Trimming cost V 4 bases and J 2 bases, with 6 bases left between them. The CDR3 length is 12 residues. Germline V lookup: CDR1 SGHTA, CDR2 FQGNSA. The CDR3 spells CASSSFTYEQYF. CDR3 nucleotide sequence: TGTGCCAGCAGCTCATTCACCTACGAGCAGTACTTC.

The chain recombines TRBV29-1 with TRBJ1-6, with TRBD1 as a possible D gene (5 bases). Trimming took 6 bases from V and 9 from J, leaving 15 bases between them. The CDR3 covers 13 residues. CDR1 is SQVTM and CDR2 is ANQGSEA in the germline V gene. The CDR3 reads CSVAEGVGSPLHF. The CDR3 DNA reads TGCAGCGTGGCCGAAGGGGTGGGTTCACCCCTCCACTTT.

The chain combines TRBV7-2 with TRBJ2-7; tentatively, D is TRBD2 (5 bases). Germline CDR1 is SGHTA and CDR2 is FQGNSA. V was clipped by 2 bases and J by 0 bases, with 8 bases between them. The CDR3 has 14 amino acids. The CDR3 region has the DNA TGTGCCAGCAGCTTATCGGGAAGCTCCTACGAGCAGTACTTC. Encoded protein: CASSLSGSSYEQYF.

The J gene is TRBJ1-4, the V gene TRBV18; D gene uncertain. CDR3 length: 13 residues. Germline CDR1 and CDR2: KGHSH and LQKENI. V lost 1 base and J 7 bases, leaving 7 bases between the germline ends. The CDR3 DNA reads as TGTGCCAGCTCACCACAACGTAGTGAAAAACTGTTTTTT. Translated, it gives CASSPQRSEKLFF.

CDR3 sequence (DNA): TGTGCCAGCAGTGTGTCCAGGGGCGGCCACGAGCAGTACTTC. It translates to CASSVSRGGHEQYF. The chain couples TRBV6-4 to TRBJ2-7; D may be TRBD1 (6 bases). This CDR3 is 14 amino acids long. Germline V lookup: CDR1 MRHNA, CDR2 SNTAGT. Trimming took off 4 bases at V and 5 bases at J, with 15 bases between the two ends.

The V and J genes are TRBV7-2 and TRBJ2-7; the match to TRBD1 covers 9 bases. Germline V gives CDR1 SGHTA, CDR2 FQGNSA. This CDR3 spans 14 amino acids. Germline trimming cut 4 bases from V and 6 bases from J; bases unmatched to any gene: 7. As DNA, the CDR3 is TGTGCCAGCAGCTGGACAGGGGAAGGAGTCGAGCAGTACTTC. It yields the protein CASSWTGEGVEQYF.

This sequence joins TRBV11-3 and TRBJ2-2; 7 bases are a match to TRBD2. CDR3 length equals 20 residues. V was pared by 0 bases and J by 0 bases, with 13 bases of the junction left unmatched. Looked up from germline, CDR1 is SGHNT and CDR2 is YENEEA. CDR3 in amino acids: CASSLEGREVDPSNTGELFF. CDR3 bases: TGTGCCAGCAGCTTAGAGGGTCGGGAGGTCGATCCCTCGAACACCGGGGAGCTGTTTTTT. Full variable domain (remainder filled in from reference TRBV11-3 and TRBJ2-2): EAGVVQSPRYKIIEKKQPVAFWCNPISGHNTLYWYLQNLGQGPELLIRYENEEAVDDSQLPKDRFSAERLKGVDSTLKIQPAELGDSAVYLCASSLEGREVDPSNTGELFFGEGSRLTVL.

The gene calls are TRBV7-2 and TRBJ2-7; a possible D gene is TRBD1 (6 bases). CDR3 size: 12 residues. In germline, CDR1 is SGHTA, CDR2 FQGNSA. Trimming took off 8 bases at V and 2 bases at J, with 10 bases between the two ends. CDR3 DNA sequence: TGTGCCAGCGGCCGACAGGCCTACGAGCAGTACTTC. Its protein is CASGRQAYEQYF.

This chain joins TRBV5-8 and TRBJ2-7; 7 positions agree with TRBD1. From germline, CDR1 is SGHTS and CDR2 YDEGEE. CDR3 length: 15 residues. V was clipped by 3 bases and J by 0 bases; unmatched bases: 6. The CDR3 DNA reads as TGTGCCAGCAGCTCTGGACAGGTCCACTCCTACGAGCAGTACTTC. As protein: CASSSGQVHSYEQYF.

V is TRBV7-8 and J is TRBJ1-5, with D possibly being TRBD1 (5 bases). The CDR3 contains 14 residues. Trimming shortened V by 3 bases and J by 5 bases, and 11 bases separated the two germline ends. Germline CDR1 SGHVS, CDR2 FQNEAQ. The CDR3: CASSFGGVDQPQHF. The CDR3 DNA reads TGTGCCAGCAGCTTTGGGGGGGTGGATCAGCCCCAGCATTTT.

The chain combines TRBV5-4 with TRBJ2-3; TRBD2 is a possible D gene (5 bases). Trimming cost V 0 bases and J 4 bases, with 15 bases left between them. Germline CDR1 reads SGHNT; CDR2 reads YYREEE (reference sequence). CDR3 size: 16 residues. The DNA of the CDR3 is TGTGCCAGCAGCTTGGAAGGGCCTCGAGGGTCAGATACGCAGTATTTT. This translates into CASSLEGPRGSDTQYF.